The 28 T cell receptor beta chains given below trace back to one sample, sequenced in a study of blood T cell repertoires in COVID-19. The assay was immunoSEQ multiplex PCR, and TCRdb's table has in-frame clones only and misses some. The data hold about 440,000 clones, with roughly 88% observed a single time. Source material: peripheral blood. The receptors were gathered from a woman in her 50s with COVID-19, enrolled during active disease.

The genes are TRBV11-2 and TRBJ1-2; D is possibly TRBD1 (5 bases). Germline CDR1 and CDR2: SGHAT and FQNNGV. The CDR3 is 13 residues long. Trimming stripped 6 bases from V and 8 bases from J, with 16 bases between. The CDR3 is CASRPLGGRGYTF. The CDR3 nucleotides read TGTGCCAGCAGACCACTGGGGGGGAGAGGCTACACCTTC.

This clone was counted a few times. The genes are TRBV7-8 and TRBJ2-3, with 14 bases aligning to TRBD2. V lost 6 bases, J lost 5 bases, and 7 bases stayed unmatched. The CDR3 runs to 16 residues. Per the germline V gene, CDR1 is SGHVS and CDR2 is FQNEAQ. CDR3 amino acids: CASSSAGTSGGDTQYF. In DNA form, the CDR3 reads TGTGCCAGCAGTTCAGCGGGGACTAGCGGGGGAGATACGCAGTATTTT.

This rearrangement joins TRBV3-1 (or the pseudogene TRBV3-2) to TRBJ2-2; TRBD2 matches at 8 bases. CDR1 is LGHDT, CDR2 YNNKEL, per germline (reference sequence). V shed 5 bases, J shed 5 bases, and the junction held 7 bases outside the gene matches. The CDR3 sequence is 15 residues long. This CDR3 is CASSERGGRTGELFF. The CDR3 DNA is TGTGCCAGCAGCGAACGGGGGGGCCGGACCGGGGAGCTGTTTTTT.

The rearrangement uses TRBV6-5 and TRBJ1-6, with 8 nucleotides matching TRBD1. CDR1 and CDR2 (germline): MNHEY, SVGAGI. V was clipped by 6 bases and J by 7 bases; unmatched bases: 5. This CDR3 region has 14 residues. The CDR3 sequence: CASSQDRENSPLHF. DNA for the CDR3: TGTGCCAGCAGCCAGGACAGGGAAAATTCACCCCTCCACTTT.

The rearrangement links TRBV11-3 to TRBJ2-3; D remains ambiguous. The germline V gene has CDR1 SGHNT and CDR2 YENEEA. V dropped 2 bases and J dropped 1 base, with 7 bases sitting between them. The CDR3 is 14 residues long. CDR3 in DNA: TGTGCCAGCAGCTTAACCCAGGGCACAGATACGCAGTATTTT. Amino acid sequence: CASSLTQGTDTQYF.

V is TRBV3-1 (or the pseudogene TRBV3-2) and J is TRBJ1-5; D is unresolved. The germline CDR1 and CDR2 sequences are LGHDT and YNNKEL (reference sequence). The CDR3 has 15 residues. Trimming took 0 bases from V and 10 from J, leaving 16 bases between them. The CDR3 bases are TGTGCCAGCAGCCAAGATCCCATTGGCGTAGCTCCCCAGCATTTT. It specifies CASSQDPIGVAPQHF.

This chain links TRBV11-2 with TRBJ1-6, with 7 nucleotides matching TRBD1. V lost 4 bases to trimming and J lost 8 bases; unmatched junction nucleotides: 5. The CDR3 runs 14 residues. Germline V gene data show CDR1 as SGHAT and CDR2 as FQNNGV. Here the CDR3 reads CASSSLTGDSPLHF. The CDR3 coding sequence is TGTGCCAGCAGCTCACTCACAGGGGATTCACCCCTCCACTTT.

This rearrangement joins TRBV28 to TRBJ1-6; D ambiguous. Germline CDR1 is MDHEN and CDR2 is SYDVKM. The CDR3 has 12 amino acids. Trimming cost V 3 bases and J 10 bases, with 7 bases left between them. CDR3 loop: CASSLRSSPLHF. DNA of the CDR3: TGTGCCAGCAGTTTGAGAAGCTCACCCCTCCACTTT.

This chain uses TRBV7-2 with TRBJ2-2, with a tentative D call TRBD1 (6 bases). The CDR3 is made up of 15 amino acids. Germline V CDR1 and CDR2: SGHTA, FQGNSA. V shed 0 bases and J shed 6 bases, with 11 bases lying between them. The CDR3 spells CASSLAAGDAGELFF. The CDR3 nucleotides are TGTGCCAGCAGCTTAGCCGCAGGGGATGCCGGGGAGCTGTTTTTT.

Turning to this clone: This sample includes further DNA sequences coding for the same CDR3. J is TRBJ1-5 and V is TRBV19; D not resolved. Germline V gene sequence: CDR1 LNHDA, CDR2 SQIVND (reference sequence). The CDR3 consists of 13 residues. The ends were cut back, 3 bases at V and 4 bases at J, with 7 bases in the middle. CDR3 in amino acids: CASSIGGNQPQHF. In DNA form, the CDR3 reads TGTGCCAGTAGTATCGGAGGAAATCAGCCCCAGCATTTT. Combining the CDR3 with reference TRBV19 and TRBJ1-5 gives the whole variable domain DGGITQSPKYLFRKEGQNVTLSCEQNLNHDAMYWYRQDPGQGLRLIYYSQIVNDFQKGDIAEGYSVSREKKESFPLTVTSAQKNPTAFYLCASSIGGNQPQHFGDGTRLSIL.

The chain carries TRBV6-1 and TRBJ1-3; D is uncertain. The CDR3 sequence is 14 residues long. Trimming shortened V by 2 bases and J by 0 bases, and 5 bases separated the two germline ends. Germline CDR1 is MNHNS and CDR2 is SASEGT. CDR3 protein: CASSERVSGNTIYF. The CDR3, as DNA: TGTGCCAGCAGTGAACGGGTCTCTGGAAACACCATATATTTT.

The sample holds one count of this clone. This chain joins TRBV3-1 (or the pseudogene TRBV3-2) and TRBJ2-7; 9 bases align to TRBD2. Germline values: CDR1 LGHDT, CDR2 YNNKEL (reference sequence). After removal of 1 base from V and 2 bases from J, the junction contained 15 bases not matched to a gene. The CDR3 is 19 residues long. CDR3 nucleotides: TGTGCCAGCAGCCAAGTGAACAGCGGGGGGCCCTTAAGACCCTACGAGCAGTACTTC. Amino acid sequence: CASSQVNSGGPLRPYEQYF.

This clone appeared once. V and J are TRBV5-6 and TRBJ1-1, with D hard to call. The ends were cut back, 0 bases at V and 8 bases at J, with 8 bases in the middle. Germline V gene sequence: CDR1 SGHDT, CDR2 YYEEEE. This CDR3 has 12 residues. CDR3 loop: CASSLGEMEAFF. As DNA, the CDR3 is TGTGCCAGCAGCTTGGGTGAGATGGAAGCTTTCTTT.

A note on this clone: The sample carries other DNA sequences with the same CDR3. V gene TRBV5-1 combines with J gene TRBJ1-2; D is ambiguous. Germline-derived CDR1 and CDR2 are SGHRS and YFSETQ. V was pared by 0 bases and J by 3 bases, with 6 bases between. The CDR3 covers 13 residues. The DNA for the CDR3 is TGCGCCAGCAGCTTGGTCGGGGACTATGGCTACACCTTC. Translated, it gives CASSLVGDYGYTF.

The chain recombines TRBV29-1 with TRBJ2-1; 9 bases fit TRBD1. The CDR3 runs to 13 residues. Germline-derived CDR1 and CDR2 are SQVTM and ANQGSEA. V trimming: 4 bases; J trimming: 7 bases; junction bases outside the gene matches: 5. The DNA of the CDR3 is TGCAGCGTTGCCGGGACAGGGTCAAATGAGCAGTTCTTC. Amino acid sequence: CSVAGTGSNEQFF.

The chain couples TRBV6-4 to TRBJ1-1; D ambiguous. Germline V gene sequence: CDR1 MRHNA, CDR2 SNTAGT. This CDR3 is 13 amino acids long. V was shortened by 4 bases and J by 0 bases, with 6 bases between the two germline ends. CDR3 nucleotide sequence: TGTGCCAGCAGTGTGTCTATGAACACTGAAGCTTTCTTT. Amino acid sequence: CASSVSMNTEAFF.

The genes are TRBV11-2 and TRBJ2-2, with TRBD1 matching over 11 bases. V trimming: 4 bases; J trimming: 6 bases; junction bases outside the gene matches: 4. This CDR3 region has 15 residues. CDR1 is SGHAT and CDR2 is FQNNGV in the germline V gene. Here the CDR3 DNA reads TGTGCCAGCAGCTCAAGGGACAGGGGGGCCGGGGAGCTGTTTTTT. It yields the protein CASSSRDRGAGELFF. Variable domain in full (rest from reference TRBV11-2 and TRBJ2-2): EAGVAQSPRYKIIEKRQSVAFWCNPISGHATLYWYQQILGQGPKLLIQFQNNGVVDDSQLPKDRFSAERLKGVDSTLKIQPAKLEDSAVYLCASSSRDRGAGELFFGEGSRLTVL.

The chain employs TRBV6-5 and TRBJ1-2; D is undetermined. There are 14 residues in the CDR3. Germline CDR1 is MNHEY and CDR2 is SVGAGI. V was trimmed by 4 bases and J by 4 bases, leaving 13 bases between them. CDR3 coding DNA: TGTGCCAGCAGTTCGGGTCCTCCTATCTATGGCTACACCTTC. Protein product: CASSSGPPIYGYTF.

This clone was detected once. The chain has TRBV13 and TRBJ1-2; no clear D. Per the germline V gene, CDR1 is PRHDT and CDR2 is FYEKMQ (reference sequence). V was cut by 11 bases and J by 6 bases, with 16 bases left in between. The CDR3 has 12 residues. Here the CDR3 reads CAGGRVVDGYTF. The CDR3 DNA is TGTGCCGGAGGGCGGGTTGTCGATGGCTACACCTTC.

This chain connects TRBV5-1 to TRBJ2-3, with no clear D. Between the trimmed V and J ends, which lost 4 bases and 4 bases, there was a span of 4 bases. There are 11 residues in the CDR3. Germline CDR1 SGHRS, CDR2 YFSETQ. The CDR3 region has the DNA TGCGCCAGCAGCGGAGCAGATACGCAGTATTTT. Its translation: CASSGADTQYF.

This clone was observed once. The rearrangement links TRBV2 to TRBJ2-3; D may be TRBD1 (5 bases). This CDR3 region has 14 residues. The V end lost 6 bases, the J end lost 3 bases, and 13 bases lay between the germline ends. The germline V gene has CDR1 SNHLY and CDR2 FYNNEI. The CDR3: CASRGWQGTDTQYF. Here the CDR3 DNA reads TGTGCCAGCAGGGGTTGGCAGGGAACAGATACGCAGTATTTT.

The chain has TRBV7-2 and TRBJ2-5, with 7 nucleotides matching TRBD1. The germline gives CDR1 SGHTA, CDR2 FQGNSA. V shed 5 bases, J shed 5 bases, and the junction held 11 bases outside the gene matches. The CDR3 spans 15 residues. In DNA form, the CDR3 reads TGTGCCAGCAGCGCGACAGGGTGGTTTACGGAGACCCAGTACTTC. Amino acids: CASSATGWFTETQYF.

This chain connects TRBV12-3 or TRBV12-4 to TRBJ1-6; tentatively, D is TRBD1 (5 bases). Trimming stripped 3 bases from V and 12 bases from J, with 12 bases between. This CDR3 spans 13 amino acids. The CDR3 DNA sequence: TGTGCCAGCAGTTTGGGGGGACTCTTACCCCTCCACTTT. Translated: CASSLGGLLPLHF.

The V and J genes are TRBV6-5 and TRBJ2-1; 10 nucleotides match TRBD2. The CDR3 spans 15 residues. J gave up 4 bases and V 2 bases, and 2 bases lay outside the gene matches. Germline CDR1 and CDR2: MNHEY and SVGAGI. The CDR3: CASSYLAGEYNEQFF. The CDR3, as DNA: TGTGCCAGCAGTTACCTAGCGGGGGAGTACAATGAGCAGTTCTTC.

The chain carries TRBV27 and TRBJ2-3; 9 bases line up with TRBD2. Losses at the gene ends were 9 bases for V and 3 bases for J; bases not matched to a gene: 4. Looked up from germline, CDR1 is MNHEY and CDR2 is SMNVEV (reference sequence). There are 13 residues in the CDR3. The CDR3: CASLAGETDTQYF. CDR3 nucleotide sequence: TGTGCCAGTTTAGCGGGGGAGACAGATACGCAGTATTTT.

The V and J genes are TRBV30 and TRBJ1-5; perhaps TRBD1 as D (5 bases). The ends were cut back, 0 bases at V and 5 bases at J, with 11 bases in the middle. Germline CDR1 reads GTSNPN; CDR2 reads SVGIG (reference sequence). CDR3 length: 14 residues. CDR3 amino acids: CAWSVYGGDQPQHF. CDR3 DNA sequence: TGTGCCTGGAGTGTTTACGGGGGAGATCAGCCCCAGCATTTT.

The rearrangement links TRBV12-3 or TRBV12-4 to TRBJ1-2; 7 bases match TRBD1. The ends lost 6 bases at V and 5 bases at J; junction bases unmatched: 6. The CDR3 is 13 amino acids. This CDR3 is CASSPAGGYGYTF. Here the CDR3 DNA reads TGTGCCAGCAGCCCGGCAGGGGGGTATGGCTACACCTTC.

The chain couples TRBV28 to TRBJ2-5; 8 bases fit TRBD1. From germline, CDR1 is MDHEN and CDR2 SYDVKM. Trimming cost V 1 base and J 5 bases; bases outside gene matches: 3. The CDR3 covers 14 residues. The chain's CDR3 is CASSLSGGGETQYF. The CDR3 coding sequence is TGTGCCAGCAGTTTATCAGGGGGCGGTGAGACCCAGTACTTC.